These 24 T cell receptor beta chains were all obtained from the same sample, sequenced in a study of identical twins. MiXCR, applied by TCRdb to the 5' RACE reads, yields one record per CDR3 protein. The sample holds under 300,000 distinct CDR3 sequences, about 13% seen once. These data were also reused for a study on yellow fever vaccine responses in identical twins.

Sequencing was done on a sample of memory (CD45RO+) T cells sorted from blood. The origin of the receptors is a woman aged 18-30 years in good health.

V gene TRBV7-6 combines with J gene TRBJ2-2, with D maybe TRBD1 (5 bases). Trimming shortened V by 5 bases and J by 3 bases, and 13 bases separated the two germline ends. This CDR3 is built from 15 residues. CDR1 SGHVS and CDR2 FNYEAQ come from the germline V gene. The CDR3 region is CASSPGILDTGELFF. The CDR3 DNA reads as TGTGCCAGCAGCCCAGGGATTTTGGACACCGGGGAGCTGTTTTTT.

CDR3 sequence (DNA): TGCGCCAGCGTTGGAGGGACTCAGGGGTACGAGCAGTACTTC. Its protein is CASVGGTQGYEQYF. This chain joins TRBV5-1 and TRBJ2-7, with D possibly called TRBD1 or TRBD2 (6 bases each). Germline assignment: CDR1 SGHRS and CDR2 YFSETQ. CDR3 size: 14 residues. The V end lost 7 bases, the J end lost 4 bases, and 18 bases lay between the germline ends.

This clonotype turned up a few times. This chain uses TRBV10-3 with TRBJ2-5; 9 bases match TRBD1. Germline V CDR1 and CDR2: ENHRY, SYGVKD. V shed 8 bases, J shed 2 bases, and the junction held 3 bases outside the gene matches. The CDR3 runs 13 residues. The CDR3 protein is CAIGQGKQETQYF. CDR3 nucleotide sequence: TGTGCCATCGGACAGGGGAAACAAGAGACCCAGTACTTC.

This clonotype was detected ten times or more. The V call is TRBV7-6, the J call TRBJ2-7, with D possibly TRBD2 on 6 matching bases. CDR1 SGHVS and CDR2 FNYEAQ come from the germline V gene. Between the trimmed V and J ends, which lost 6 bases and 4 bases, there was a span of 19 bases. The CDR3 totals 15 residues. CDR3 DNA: TGTGCCAGCAGTTCCGACGGGCTAGCGAATTACGAGCAGTACTTC. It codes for CASSSDGLANYEQYF.

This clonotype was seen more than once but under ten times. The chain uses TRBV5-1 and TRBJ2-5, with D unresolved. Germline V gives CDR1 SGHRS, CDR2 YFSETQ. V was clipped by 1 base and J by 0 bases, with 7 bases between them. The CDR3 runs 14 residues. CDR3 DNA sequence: TGCGCCAGCAGCTTGACTCCGTACCAAGAGACCCAGTACTTC. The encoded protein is CASSLTPYQETQYF.

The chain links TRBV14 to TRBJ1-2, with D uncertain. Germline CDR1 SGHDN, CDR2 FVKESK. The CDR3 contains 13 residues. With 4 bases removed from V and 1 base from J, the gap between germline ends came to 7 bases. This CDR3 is CASSLRSNYGYTF. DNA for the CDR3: TGTGCCAGCAGCCTCAGGAGTAACTATGGCTACACCTTC.

The CDR3 loop reads CASSATEETQYF. CDR3 bases: TGTGCCAGCAGCGCGACAGAAGAGACCCAGTACTTC. The rearrangement joins TRBV3-1 to TRBJ2-5; D may be TRBD1 (5 bases). This CDR3 is 12 amino acids long. The V and J ends lost 5 bases and 3 bases respectively, with 7 bases between them. CDR1 is LGHDT and CDR2 is YNNKEL in the germline V gene (reference sequence).

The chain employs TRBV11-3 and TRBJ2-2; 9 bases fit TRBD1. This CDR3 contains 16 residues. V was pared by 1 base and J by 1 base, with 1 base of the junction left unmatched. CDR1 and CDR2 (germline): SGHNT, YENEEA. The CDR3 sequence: CASSLVGQGNTGELFF. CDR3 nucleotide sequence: TGTGCCAGCAGCTTAGTGGGACAGGGGAACACCGGGGAGCTGTTTTTT.

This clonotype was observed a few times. DNA of the CDR3: TGTGCCAGCGCGGGGCTGTCCTACGAGCAGTACTTC. It specifies CASAGLSYEQYF. The chain joins TRBV28 to TRBJ2-7; maybe TRBD2 (6 bases). The CDR3 totals 12 residues. The germline V gene encodes CDR1 MDHEN and CDR2 SYDVKM. V lost 8 bases to trimming and J lost 1 base, with 9 bases between them.

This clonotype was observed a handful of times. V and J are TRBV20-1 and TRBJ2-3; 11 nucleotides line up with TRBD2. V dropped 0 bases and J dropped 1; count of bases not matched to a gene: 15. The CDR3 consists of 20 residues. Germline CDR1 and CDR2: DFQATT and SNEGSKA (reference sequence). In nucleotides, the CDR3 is TGCAGTGCTAGAGATCTGGCTACTAGCGGGGGACGGATCGGCACAGATACGCAGTATTTT. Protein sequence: CSARDLATSGGRIGTDTQYF.

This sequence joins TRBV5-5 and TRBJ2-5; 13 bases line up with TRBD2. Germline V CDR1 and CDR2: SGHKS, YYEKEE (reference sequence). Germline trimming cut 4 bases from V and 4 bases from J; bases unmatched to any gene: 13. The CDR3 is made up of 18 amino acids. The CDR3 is CASSLATSGGAFRETQYF. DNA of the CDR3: TGTGCCAGCAGCCTTGCAACTAGCGGGGGGGCATTCCGAGAGACCCAGTACTTC.

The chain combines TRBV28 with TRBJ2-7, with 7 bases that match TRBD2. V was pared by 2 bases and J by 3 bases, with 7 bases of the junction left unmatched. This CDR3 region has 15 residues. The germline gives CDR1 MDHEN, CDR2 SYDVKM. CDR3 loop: CASSLGGSGIYEQYF. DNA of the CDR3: TGTGCCAGCAGTTTAGGCGGGAGTGGGATCTACGAGCAGTACTTC.

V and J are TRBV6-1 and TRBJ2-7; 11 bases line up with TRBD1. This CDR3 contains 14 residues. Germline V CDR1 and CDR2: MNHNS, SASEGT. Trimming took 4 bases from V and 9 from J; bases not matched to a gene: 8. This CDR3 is CASSVQGQGDGQYF. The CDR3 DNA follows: TGTGCCAGCAGTGTCCAGGGACAGGGGGACGGGCAGTACTTC.

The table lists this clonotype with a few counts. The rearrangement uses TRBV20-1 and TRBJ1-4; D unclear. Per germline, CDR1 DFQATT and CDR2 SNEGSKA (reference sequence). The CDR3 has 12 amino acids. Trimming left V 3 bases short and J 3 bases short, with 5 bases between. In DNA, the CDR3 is TGCAGTGCTAGTGAGGCTAATGAAAAACTGTTTTTT. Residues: CSASEANEKLFF.

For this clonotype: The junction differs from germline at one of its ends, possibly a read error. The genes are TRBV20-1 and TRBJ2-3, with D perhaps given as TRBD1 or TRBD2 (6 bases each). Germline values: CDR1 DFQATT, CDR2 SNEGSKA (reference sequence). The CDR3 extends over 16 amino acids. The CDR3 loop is CCASRGDSPWPDTQYF. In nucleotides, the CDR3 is TGCTGTGCTAGTAGGGGGGACTCTCCGTGGCCAGATACGCAGTATTTT.

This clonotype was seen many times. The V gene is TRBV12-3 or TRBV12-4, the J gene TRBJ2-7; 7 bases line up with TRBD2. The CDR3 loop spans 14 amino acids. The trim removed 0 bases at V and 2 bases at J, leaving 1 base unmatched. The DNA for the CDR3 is TGTGCCAGCAGTTTAGCGGGGGGGACCTACGAGCAGTACTTC. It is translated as CASSLAGGTYEQYF.

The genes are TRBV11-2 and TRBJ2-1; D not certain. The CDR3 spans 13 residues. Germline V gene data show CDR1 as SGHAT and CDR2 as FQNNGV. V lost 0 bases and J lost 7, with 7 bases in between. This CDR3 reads CASSLDLVNEQFF. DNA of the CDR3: TGTGCCAGCAGCTTAGATCTAGTAAATGAGCAGTTCTTC.

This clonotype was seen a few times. Here the CDR3 reads CASSYRRLAGGNSYNEQFF. DNA for the CDR3: TGTGCCAGCAGTTATAGGAGACTAGCGGGAGGAAACTCCTACAATGAGCAGTTCTTC. V usage is TRBV6-2 or TRBV6-3 and J usage is TRBJ2-1, with 13 positions matching TRBD2. This CDR3 region has 19 residues. V dropped 3 bases and J dropped 0; count of bases not matched to a gene: 8. Germline loops: CDR1 MNHEY, CDR2 SVGEGT.

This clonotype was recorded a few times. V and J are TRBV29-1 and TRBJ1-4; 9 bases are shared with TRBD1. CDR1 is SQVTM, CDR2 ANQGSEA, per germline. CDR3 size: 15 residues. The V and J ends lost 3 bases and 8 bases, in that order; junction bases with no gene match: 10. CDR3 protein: CSVEVSGTGREKLFF. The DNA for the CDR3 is TGCAGCGTTGAGGTATCCGGGACAGGGAGGGAAAAACTGTTTTTT. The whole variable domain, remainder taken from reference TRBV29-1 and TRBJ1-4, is SAVISQKPSRDICQRGTSLTIQCQVDSQVTMMFWYRQQPGQSLTLIATANQGSEATYESGFVIDKFPISRPNLTFSTLTVSNMSPEDSSIYLCSVEVSGTGREKLFFGSGTQLSVL.

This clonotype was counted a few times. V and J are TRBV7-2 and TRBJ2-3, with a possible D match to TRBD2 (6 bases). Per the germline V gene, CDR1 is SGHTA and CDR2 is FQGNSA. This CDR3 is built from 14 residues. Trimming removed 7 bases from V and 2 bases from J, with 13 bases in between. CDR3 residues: CASNPGGTTDTQYF. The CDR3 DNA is TGTGCCAGCAACCCCGGGGGTACCACAGATACGCAGTATTTT.

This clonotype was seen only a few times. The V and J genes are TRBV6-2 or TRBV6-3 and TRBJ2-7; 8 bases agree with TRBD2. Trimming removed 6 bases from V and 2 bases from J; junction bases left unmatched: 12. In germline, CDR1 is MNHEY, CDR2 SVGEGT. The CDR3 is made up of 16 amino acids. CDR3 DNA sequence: TGTGCCAGCAGCTCACCGTACGGGAGGGCCCCCTACGAGCAGTACTTC. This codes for CASSSPYGRAPYEQYF.

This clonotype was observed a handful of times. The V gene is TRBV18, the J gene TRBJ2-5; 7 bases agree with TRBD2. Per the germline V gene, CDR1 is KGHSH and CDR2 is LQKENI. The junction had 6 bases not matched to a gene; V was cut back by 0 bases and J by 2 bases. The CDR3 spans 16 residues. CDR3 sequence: CASSPPRGGGQETQYF. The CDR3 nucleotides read TGTGCCAGCTCACCACCCCGCGGCGGGGGACAAGAGACCCAGTACTTC.

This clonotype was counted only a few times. CDR3 sequence: CASSHQRNERHEQYF. CDR3 coding DNA: TGCGCCAGCAGCCACCAACGGAACGAGCGCCACGAGCAGTACTTC. V gene TRBV4-3 combines with J gene TRBJ2-7; no clear D gene. Germline V lookup: CDR1 LGHNA, CDR2 YSLEER. V lost 3 bases and J lost 5, with 17 bases in between. This CDR3 is 15 amino acids long.

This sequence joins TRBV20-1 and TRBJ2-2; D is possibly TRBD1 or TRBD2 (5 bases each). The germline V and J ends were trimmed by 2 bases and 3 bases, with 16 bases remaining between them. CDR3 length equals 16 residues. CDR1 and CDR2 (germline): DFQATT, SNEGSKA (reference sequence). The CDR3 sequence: CSARKTGTGDTGELFF. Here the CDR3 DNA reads TGCAGTGCTAGAAAAACCGGGACCGGGGACACCGGGGAGCTGTTTTTT.